This TCR beta chain was found in a study of blood T cell repertoires in COVID-19. Study overall: The United States, Italy and Spain supplied acute and convalescent COVID-19 samples.

Profiled with immunoSEQ multiplex PCR; TCRdb holds only in-frame clones, not every one. The sample includes 200,000 or so clones, 70% to 90% of them seen just once. This CDR3 comprises 15 residues. The junction had 3 bases not matched to a gene; V was cut back by 1 base and J by 4 bases. Germline loops: CDR1 KGHSH, CDR2 LQKENI. Sequencing input: peripheral blood. J is TRBJ1-5 and V is TRBV18; 8 positions agree with TRBD1. The TCR comes from a human donor with active or convalescent COVID-19. The donor label of this sample is uncertain. CDR3 bases: TGTGCCAGCTCACCACAGCAGGGGGCAAATCAGCCCCAGCATTTT. Translated, it gives CASSPQQGANQPQHF.